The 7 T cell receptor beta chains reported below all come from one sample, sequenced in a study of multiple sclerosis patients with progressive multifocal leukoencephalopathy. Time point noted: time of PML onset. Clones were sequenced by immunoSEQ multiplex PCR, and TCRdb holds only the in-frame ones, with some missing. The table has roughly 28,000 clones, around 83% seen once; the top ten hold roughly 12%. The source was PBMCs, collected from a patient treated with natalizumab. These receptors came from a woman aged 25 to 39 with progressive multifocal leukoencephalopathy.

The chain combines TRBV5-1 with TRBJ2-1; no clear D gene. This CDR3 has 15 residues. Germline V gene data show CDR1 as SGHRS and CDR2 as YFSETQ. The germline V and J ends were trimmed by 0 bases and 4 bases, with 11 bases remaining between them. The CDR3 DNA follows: TGCGCCAGCAGCTTGGCAGGATTAGGGTACAATGAGCAGTTCTTC. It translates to CASSLAGLGYNEQFF.

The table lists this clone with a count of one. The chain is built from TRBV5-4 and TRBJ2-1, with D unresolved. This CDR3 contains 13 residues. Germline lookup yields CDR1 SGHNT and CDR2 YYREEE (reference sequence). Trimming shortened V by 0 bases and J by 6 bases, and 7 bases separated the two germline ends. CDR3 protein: CASSLAQVNEQFF. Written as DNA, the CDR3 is TGTGCCAGCAGCTTGGCTCAGGTCAATGAGCAGTTCTTC.

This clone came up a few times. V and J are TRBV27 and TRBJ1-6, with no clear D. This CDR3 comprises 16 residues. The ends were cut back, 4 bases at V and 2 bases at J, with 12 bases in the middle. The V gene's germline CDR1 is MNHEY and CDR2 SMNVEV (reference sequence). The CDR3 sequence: CASSSRAGAYNSPLHF. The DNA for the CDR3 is TGTGCCAGCAGTTCCCGAGCCGGCGCCTATAATTCACCCCTCCACTTT.

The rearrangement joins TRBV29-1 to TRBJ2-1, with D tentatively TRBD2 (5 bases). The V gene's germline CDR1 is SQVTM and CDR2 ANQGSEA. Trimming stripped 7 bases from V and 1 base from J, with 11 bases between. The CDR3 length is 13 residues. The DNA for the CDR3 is TGCAGCGATACTAGTGGGTCCTACAATGAGCAGTTCTTC. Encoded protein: CSDTSGSYNEQFF.

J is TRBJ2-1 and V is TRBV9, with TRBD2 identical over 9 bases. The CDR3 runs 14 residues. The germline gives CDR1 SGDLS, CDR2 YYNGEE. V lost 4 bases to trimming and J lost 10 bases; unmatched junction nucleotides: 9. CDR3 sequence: CASSPSGRSDEQFF. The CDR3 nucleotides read TGTGCCAGCAGCCCCAGCGGGAGGTCTGACGAGCAGTTCTTC. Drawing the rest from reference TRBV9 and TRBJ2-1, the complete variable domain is DSGVTQTPKHLITATGQRVTLRCSPRSGDLSVYWYQQSLDQGLQFLIQYYNGEERAKGNILERFSAQQFPDLHSELNLSSLELGDSALYFCASSPSGRSDEQFFGPGTRLTVL.

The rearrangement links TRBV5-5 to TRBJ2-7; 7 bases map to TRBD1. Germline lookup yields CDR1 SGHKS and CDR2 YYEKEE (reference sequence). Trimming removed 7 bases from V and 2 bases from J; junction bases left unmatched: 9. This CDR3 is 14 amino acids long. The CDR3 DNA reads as TGTGCCAGCCGCTGGGACCAGGGGGCCTACGAGCAGTACTTC. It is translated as CASRWDQGAYEQYF.

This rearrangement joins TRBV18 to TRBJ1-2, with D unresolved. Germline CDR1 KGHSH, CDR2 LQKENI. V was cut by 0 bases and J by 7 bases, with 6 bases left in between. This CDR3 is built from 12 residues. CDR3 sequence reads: CASSPPIPGYTF. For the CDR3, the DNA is TGTGCCAGCTCACCACCTATCCCTGGCTACACCTTC.